The clone carrying this T cell receptor beta chain showed up just a few times. What it recognizes is unknown. TCRdb called the reads again in MiXCR, with one record for every CDR3 protein. The top ten hold roughly a sixth of the sample, which has 160,000 or so distinct CDR3 sequences, 15% to 20% seen once. This sample stems from a study of T cell repertoires in cytomegalovirus infection. Study-level information: Evidence of both CMV infection and a matching HLA type came from public TCR beta signatures.

This CDR3 is 14 amino acids long. The germline CDR1 and CDR2 sequences are SEHNR and FQNEAQ (reference sequence). With 5 bases clipped from V and 3 bases from J, the junction kept 7 bases outside the gene matches. Study-level results: Ex vivo, HLA-C-restricted CMV-specific TCR beta clonotypes prevailed over the rest of the response. Carriers of CMV and the relevant HLA type were discriminated by public TCR beta frequency.

Source material: CD8+ T cells from PBMCs. The TCR sequence derives from a human donor in good health (CMV status not recorded). Some clones in this sample may be carry-over from other donors' samples. The rearrangement links TRBV7-9 to TRBJ2-7, with TRBD1 matching over 7 bases. The CDR3 reads CASSPRDSLYEQYF. In nucleotides, the CDR3 is TGTGCCAGCAGCCCCCGGGACAGCCTCTACGAGCAGTACTTC.